The present TCR beta chain was sequenced within a study of cytomegalovirus exposure and HLA in healthy donors. Study at large: Per a later analysis, the 666 first-cohort and 120 validation repertoires shared one platform. General study results and limits: That first-cohort TCR clusters tended to co-occur in the 95 to 150 validation repertoires was found in a later analysis. It was approximately 150 TCR beta chains that were listed as cytomegalovirus-associated.

Trimming took 4 bases from V and 5 from J; bases not matched to a gene: 10. The CDR3 has 16 amino acids. Germline V gene lookup returns CDR1 SGHDT and CDR2 YYEEEE. Of note for this clone: Antigen specificity is unknown.

Only in-frame clones appear in the TCRdb table, and some are missing; sequencing was by immunoSEQ multiplex PCR. Of 90,000 to 150,000 clones listed, approximately 90% were seen once; the top ten hold about 6%. The sequencing sample was made of PBMCs. The origin of this receptor is a woman aged 18-29 years in good health and CMV-seropositive. The chain is built from TRBV5-6 and TRBJ2-2; 8 nucleotides match TRBD1. The CDR3 coding sequence is TGTGCCAGCAGCCCCCCATGGGACAGGAGGACCGGGGAGCTGTTTTTT. It encodes CASSPPWDRRTGELFF.